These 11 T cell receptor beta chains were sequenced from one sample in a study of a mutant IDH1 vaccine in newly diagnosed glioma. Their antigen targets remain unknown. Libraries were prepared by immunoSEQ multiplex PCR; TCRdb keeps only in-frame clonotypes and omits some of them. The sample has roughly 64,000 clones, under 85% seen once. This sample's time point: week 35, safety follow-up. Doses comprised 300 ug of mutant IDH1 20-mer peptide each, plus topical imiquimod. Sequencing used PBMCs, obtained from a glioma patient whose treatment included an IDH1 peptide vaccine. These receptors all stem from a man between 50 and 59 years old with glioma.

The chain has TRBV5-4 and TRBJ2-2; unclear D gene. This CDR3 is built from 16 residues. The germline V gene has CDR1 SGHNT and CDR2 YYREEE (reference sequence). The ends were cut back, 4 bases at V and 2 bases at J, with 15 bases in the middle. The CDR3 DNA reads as TGTGCCAGCAGCCCAAGTGGGCTCTTTAACACCGGGGAGCTGTTTTTT. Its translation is CASSPSGLFNTGELFF.

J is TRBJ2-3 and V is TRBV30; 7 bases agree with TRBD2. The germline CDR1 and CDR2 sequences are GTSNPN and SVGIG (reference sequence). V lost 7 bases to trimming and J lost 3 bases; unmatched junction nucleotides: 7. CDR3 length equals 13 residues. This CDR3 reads CASNGGGTDTQYF. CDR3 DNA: TGTGCCTCAAATGGGGGGGGGACAGATACGCAGTATTTT.

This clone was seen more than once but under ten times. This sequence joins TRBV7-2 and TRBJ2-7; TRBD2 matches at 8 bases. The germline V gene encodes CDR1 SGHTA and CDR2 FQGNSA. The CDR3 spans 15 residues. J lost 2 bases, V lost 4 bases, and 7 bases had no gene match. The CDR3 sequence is CASSSSGGLAYEQYF. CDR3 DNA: TGTGCCAGCAGCTCCTCGGGGGGACTAGCCTACGAGCAGTACTTC.

The CDR3 DNA is TGTGCCAGCAGCTTAACAAGAGTTGAGCAGTACTTC. Translating gives CASSLTRVEQYF. The chain uses TRBV7-2 and TRBJ2-7; D uncertain. Trimming removed 2 bases at V and 7 bases at J, with 9 bases between. Germline V gene sequence: CDR1 SGHTA, CDR2 FQGNSA. The CDR3 totals 12 residues. The full variable domain, completed using reference TRBV7-2 and TRBJ2-7, is GAGVSQSPSNKVTEKGKDVELRCDPISGHTALYWYRQSLGQGLEFLIYFQGNSAPDKSGLPSDRFSAERTGGSVSTLTIQRTQQEDSAVYLCASSLTRVEQYFGPGTRLTVT.

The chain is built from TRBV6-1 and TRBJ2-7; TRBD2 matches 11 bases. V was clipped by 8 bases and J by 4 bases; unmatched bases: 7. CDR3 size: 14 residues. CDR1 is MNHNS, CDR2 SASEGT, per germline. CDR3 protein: CASSNSGGGYEQYF. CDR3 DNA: TGTGCCAGCTCTAATAGCGGGGGGGGTTACGAGCAGTACTTC.

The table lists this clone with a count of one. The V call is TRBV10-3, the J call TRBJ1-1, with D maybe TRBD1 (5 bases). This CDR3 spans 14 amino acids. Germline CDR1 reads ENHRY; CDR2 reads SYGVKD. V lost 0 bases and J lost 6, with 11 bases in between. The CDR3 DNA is TGTGCCATCAGTGAGTCGGGCAGGGTGGCTGAAGCTTTCTTT. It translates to CAISESGRVAEAFF.

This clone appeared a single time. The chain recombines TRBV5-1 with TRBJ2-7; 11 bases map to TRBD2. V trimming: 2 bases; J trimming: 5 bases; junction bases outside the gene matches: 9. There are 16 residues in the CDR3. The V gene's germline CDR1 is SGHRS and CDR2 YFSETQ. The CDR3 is CASSFPLLAGAHEQYF. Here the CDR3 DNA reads TGCGCCAGCAGCTTCCCCTTACTAGCGGGGGCCCACGAGCAGTACTTC. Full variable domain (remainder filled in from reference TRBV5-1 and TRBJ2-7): KAGVTQTPRYLIKTRGQQVTLSCSPISGHRSVSWYQQTPGQGLQFLFEYFSETQRNKGNFPGRFSGRQFSNSRSEMNVSTLELGDSALYLCASSFPLLAGAHEQYFGPGTRLTVT.

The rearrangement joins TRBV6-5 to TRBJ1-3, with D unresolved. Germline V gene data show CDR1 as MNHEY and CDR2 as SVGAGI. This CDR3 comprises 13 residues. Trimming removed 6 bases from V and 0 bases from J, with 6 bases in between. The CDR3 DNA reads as TGTGCCAGCAGGGCGGGCTCTGGAAACACCATATATTTT. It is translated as CASRAGSGNTIYF.

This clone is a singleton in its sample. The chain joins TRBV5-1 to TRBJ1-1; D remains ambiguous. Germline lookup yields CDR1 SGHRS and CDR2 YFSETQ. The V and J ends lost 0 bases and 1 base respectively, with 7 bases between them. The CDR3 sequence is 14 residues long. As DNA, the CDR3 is TGCGCCAGCAGCTTGGATTGGGCGAACACTGAAGCTTTCTTT. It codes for CASSLDWANTEAFF.

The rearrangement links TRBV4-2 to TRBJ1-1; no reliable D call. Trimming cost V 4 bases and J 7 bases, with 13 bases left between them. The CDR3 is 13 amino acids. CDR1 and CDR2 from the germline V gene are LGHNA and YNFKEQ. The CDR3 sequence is CASSLDKNGEAFF. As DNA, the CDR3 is TGTGCCAGCAGCCTTGACAAAAACGGTGAAGCTTTCTTT.

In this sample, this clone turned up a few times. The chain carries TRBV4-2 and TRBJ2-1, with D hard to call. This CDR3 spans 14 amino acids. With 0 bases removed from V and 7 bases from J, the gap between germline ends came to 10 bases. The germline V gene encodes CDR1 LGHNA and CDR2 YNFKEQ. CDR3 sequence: CASSQDGAWNEQFF. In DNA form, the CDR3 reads TGTGCCAGCAGCCAAGACGGAGCGTGGAATGAGCAGTTCTTC.